The rows below give T cell receptor beta chains drawn from one sample of a study of CD8+ T cells in alopecia areata. Measured with immunoSEQ multiplex PCR; TCRdb has only the in-frame clones, and not every one. Of approximately 31,000 clones in the sample, approximately 80% were seen once. Sequencing was carried out using NKG2D-low CD8+ T cells sorted from blood. The receptors stem from a human donor with alopecia areata. CDR3s include the opening cysteine and the closing phenylalanine or tryptophan. A D gene is named only where the DNA matches it firmly. The size of a clone is reported for some rows only, either as once, few or many, or as a class for expanded clones.

D | J | size | V | DNA | CDR3
. | TRBJ2-3 | . | TRBV7-9 | TGTGCCAGCAGCGCACAGGTTCTTACAGATACGCAGTATTTT | CASSAQVLTDTQYF
TRBD1 | TRBJ2-7 | . | TRBV25-1 | TGTGCCAGCGGGGCCGGACAGGGGGCCTACGAGCAGTACTTC | CASGAGQGAYEQYF
. | TRBJ2-7 | . | TRBV27 | TGTGCCAGCAGTCACGGCTACGAGCAGTACTTC | CASSHGYEQYF
. | TRBJ2-2 | few | TRBV6-1 | TGTGCCAGCAGTGATATGACCGGGAACACCGGGGAGCTGTTTTTT | CASSDMTGNTGELFF
. | TRBJ1-1 | few | TRBV7-8 | TGTGCCAGCAGCCCGAGTGGGACTGAAGCTTTCTTT | CASSPSGTEAFF
TRBD2 | TRBJ2-7 | once | TRBV5-1 | TGCGCCAGCAGCTTGGTAATTCGTCTAGCGGGAGAAAACTACGAGCAGTACTTC | CASSLVIRLAGENYEQYF
. | TRBJ2-2 | . | TRBV5-1 | TGCGCCAACGGGACAAACATGCTTGGGTACACCGGGGAGCTGTTTTTT | CANGTNMLGYTGELFF
TRBD2 | TRBJ2-1 | . | TRBV9 | TGTGCCAGCAGCGCACTAGCGGGGGGATTCTACAATGAGCAGTTCTTC | CASSALAGGFYNEQFF
. | TRBJ2-1 | few | TRBV19 | TGTGCCAGTTCGATTGCGCTCAATGAGCAGTTCTTC | CASSIALNEQFF
TRBD1 | TRBJ1-2 | once | TRBV7-8 | TGTGCCAGCAGCCCGCGGACAGGGGGGTATGGCTACACCTTC | CASSPRTGGYGYTF
TRBD2 | TRBJ2-3 | . | TRBV9 | TGTGCCAGCAGTGCCGGCGAGCGGGACCGCACAGATACGCAGTATTTT | CASSAGERDRTDTQYF
TRBD2 | TRBJ2-3 | . | TRBV4-1 | TGCGCCAGCAGCCAGTCCCCTAGCGGGACGGCAGATACGCAGTATTTT | CASSQSPSGTADTQYF
. | TRBJ2-7 | . | TRBV28 | TGTGCCAGCAGTGCCGCGCGGCGGGGTCTTGGTTTCGAGCAGTACTTC | CASSAARRGLGFEQYF
. | TRBJ2-7 | . | TRBV6-5 | TGTGCCAGCAGTTACAGACAGACCTACGAGCAGTACTTC | CASSYRQTYEQYF